The 19 T cell receptor beta chains listed next were all sequenced from one sample in a study of cytomegalovirus exposure and HLA in healthy donors. The PCR employed 60 Vbeta primers together with 13 Jbeta primers. TCRdb's table, derived via immunoSEQ multiplex PCR, lists solely in-frame clones and lacks some. The sample lists approximately 150,000 clones; around two thirds were seen once. Sequencing was done on a sample of PBMCs. The receptors were gathered from a male donor in good health and CMV-seronegative.

In DNA, the CDR3 is TGTGCCACCAGCAGAGGGGCCCAAGAGACCCAGTACTTC. Amino acids: CATSRGAQETQYF. The chain employs TRBV15 and TRBJ2-5; the D is unclear. V was trimmed by 1 base and J by 1 base, leaving 4 bases between them. The CDR3 loop spans 13 amino acids. Germline V gene sequence: CDR1 LNHNV, CDR2 YYDKDF (reference sequence).

The rearrangement uses TRBV5-1 and TRBJ1-3; D remains unclear. The germline CDR1 and CDR2 sequences are SGHRS and YFSETQ. The CDR3 has 13 amino acids. The V and J ends lost 0 bases and 4 bases respectively, with 5 bases between them. The CDR3 spells CASSLAVGNTIYF. The CDR3 bases are TGCGCCAGCAGCTTGGCGGTGGGAAACACCATATATTTT.

This chain links TRBV6-5 with TRBJ1-1; TRBD1 matches 8 bases. V dropped 2 bases and J dropped 5; count of bases not matched to a gene: 7. From germline, CDR1 is MNHEY and CDR2 SVGAGI. The CDR3 totals 15 residues. The CDR3 sequence: CASSYITTGDTEAFF. The DNA for the CDR3 is TGTGCCAGCAGTTACATAACGACAGGGGATACTGAAGCTTTCTTT.

This sequence joins TRBV2 and TRBJ2-1, with 8 bases fitting TRBD1. Germline V gene lookup returns CDR1 SNHLY and CDR2 FYNNEI. The junction had 5 bases not matched to a gene; V was cut back by 7 bases and J by 0 bases. The CDR3 extends over 15 amino acids. The CDR3 nucleotides read TGTGCCAGCATAGCAACAGGGGGCTCCTACAATGAGCAGTTCTTC. Translated, it gives CASIATGGSYNEQFF.

The chain joins TRBV6-1 to TRBJ1-5; D ambiguous. Trimming took off 5 bases at V and 5 bases at J, with 13 bases between the two ends. CDR1 is MNHNS and CDR2 is SASEGT in the germline V gene. The CDR3 totals 14 residues. The CDR3 DNA sequence: TGTGCCAGCAGTTCAGAAAGGAGCTATCAGCCCCAGCATTTT. Its protein is CASSSERSYQPQHF.

As for this clone: This sample also contains other DNA sequences that code for the same CDR3. This sequence joins TRBV5-1 and TRBJ2-7; 8 bases are shared with TRBD1. Unmatched junction bases numbered 5, after V lost 0 bases and J lost 0 bases. The CDR3 is 16 residues long. Germline-derived CDR1 and CDR2 are SGHRS and YFSETQ. The CDR3 region has the DNA TGCGCCAGCAGCTTGGCCGAAACAGGGGGCTCCTACGAGCAGTACTTC. This gives the protein CASSLAETGGSYEQYF.

The CDR3 region is CAWGTGIIKAFF. The CDR3 DNA sequence: TGTGCCTGGGGGACAGGCATTATCAAAGCTTTCTTT. The chain recombines TRBV30 with TRBJ1-1; 8 nucleotides line up with TRBD1. V dropped 5 bases and J dropped 9; count of bases not matched to a gene: 8. The CDR3 loop spans 12 amino acids. Per germline, CDR1 GTSNPN and CDR2 SVGIG (reference sequence).

The V call is TRBV6-6, the J call TRBJ1-2; D perhaps matches TRBD1 (6 bases). This CDR3 region has 15 residues. CDR1 is MNHNY, CDR2 SVGAGI, per germline (reference sequence). V lost 0 bases to trimming and J lost 5 bases, with 13 bases between them. The CDR3 coding sequence is TGTGCCAGCAGTTACTCCGTACAGGGAATGTATGGCTACACCTTC. It is translated as CASSYSVQGMYGYTF.

This clone was seen a handful of times. The gene calls are TRBV7-9 and TRBJ1-2, with D perhaps matching TRBD1 (6 bases). V gave up 5 bases and J gave up 5 bases, with 18 bases separating them. Germline V CDR1 and CDR2: SEHNR, FQNEAQ (reference sequence). This CDR3 is 15 amino acids long. Here the CDR3 reads CASSPRQEVGYGYTF. Here the CDR3 DNA reads TGTGCCAGCAGCCCACGACAGGAAGTCGGGTATGGCTACACCTTC.

This chain connects TRBV7-6 to TRBJ2-5, with TRBD1 matching over 8 bases. Per germline, CDR1 SGHVS and CDR2 FNYEAQ. With V trimmed by 5 bases and J by 5 bases, 10 bases remained unmatched. This CDR3 region has 15 residues. This CDR3 reads CASSPWTGIGETQYF. CDR3 nucleotide sequence: TGTGCCAGCAGCCCCTGGACAGGGATTGGGGAGACCCAGTACTTC.

This clone showed up just a few times. The V and J genes are TRBV19 and TRBJ1-5; TRBD1 is a possible D gene (5 bases). The CDR3 is 14 residues long. Germline V gene lookup returns CDR1 LNHDA and CDR2 SQIVND (reference sequence). The V end was cut by 4 bases, the J end by 4 bases, with 11 bases between. The CDR3 bases are TGTGCCAGTAGTAGGCTGGGGCCAAATCAGCCCCAGCATTTT. Amino acids: CASSRLGPNQPQHF.

The rearrangement joins TRBV10-3 to TRBJ2-1; TRBD2 agrees at 14 bases. Germline V gene data show CDR1 as ENHRY and CDR2 as SYGVKD. J was trimmed by 7 bases and V by 11 bases; bases with no gene match: 19. The CDR3 loop spans 18 amino acids. CDR3 DNA: TGTGCCGTACAGCGGGCGACTAGCGGGGGGGGCATTGTTAATGAGCAGTTCTTC. It yields the protein CAVQRATSGGGIVNEQFF.

This sequence joins TRBV29-1 and TRBJ2-3; D gene uncertain. The CDR3 length is 10 residues. Germline-derived CDR1 and CDR2 are SQVTM and ANQGSEA. V was clipped by 4 bases and J by 6 bases, with 5 bases between them. CDR3 region: CSVVEDTQYF. CDR3 DNA sequence: TGCAGCGTTGTTGAGGATACGCAGTATTTT.

This clone was observed a few times. This chain joins TRBV5-1 and TRBJ1-2, with 7 bases aligning to TRBD1. The CDR3 consists of 15 residues. Losses at the gene ends were 4 bases for V and 0 bases for J; bases not matched to a gene: 6. In germline, CDR1 is SGHRS, CDR2 YFSETQ. The CDR3 region has the DNA TGCGCCAGCAGCCTAGGGGACAGTTCTAACTATGGCTACACCTTC. Translation gives CASSLGDSSNYGYTF.

This chain uses TRBV5-1 with TRBJ2-7; 9 bases align to TRBD1. The V gene end was trimmed by 3 bases and the J gene end by 2 bases; junction bases not matched to a gene: 6. Looked up from germline, CDR1 is SGHRS and CDR2 is YFSETQ. The CDR3 is made up of 15 amino acids. The CDR3 sequence is CASSWEGQGTYEQYF. In nucleotides, the CDR3 is TGCGCCAGCAGCTGGGAGGGACAGGGCACCTACGAGCAGTACTTC. The entire variable domain, with the rest obtained from reference TRBV5-1 and TRBJ2-7, is as follows: KAGVTQTPRYLIKTRGQQVTLSCSPISGHRSVSWYQQTPGQGLQFLFEYFSETQRNKGNFPGRFSGRQFSNSRSEMNVSTLELGDSALYLCASSWEGQGTYEQYFGPGTRLTVT.

This clone has a single count. V usage is TRBV5-1 and J usage is TRBJ2-2; D gene unclear. Germline V gives CDR1 SGHRS, CDR2 YFSETQ. V shed 0 bases and J shed 0 bases, with 6 bases lying between them. The CDR3 spans 15 residues. Here the CDR3 DNA reads TGCGCCAGCAGCTTGGGACTGCCGAACACCGGGGAGCTGTTTTTT. Protein: CASSLGLPNTGELFF.

This clone was seen a handful of times. J is TRBJ2-2 and V is TRBV5-4; the D gene is possibly TRBD1 (6 bases). V lost 3 bases, J lost 0 bases, and 9 bases lay in between. The germline V gene has CDR1 SGHNT and CDR2 YYREEE (reference sequence). This CDR3 spans 15 amino acids. CDR3 sequence: CASSSWTANTGELFF. The CDR3 bases are TGTGCCAGCAGCTCTTGGACAGCGAACACCGGGGAGCTGTTTTTT.

The chain combines TRBV5-6 with TRBJ2-5, with TRBD1 identical over 7 bases. The CDR3 spans 15 residues. CDR1 and CDR2 from the germline V gene are SGHDT and YYEEEE. Losses at the gene ends were 3 bases for V and 5 bases for J; bases not matched to a gene: 10. The CDR3 bases are TGTGCCAGCAGCTCTCGGGACAGCCCAGGGGAGACCCAGTACTTC. Protein sequence: CASSSRDSPGETQYF.

The rearrangement links TRBV6-5 to TRBJ2-5; TRBD1 might be the D (6 bases). V was pared by 2 bases and J by 3 bases, with 16 bases between. The germline gives CDR1 MNHEY, CDR2 SVGAGI. This CDR3 is 16 amino acids long. The CDR3 DNA follows: TGTGCCAGCAGTTACGGCACAGGGTTTTGGAAAGAGACCCAGTACTTC. It is translated as CASSYGTGFWKETQYF.